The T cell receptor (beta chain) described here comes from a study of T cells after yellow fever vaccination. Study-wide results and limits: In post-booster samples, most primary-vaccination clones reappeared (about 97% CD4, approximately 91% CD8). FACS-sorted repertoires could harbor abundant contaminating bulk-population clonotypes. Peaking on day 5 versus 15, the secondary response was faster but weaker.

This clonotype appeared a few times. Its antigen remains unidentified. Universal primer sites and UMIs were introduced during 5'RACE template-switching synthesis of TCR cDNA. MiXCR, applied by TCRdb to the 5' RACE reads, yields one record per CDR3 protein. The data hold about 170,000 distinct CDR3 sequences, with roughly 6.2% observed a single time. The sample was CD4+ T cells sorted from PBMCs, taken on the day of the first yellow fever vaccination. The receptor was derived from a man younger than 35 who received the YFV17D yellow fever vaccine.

CDR3 in amino acids: CASSLGHGGNTIYF. The CDR3 DNA sequence: TGTGCCAGCAGTTTAGGACACGGTGGAAACACCATATATTTT. This chain joins TRBV12-3 or TRBV12-4 and TRBJ1-3; D is unclear. V was trimmed by 1 base and J by 3 bases, leaving 7 bases between them. The CDR3 contains 14 residues.